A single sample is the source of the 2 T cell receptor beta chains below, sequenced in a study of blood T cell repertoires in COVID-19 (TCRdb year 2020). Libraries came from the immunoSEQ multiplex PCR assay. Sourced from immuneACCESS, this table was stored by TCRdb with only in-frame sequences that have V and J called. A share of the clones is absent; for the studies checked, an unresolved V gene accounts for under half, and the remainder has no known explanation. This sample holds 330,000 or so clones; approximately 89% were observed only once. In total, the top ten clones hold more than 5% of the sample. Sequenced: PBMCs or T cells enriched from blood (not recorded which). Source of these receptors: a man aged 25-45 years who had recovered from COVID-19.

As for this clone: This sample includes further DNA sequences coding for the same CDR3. DNA of the CDR3: TGCGCCAGCAGCTTGGGACAGGGGAGGGATACGCAGTATTTT. Protein product: CASSLGQGRDTQYF. J is TRBJ2-3 and V is TRBV5-1; 8 positions agree with TRBD1. The CDR3 has 14 amino acids. From germline, CDR1 is SGHRS and CDR2 YFSETQ. V shed 0 bases and J 6 bases; nucleotides not matched to a gene: 3.

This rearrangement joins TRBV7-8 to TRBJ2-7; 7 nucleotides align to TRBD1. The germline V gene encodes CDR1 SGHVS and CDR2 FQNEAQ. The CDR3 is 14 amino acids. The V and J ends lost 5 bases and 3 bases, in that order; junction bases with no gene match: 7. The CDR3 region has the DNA TGTGCCAGCAGCCCCGGACAGGAAATCTACGAGCAGTACTTC. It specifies CASSPGQEIYEQYF.